Sequencing of this T cell receptor beta chain was carried out in a study of CD8 T cells in Susac syndrome. Findings of the study overall: As acknowledged by the study, its TCR sequencing and HLA analysis included a relatively small number of individuals.

V was cut by 2 bases and J by 6 bases, with 5 bases left in between. Germline CDR1 and CDR2: MDHEN and SYDVKM. The CDR3 has 11 amino acids. TCR beta from blood CD8+ and CD4+ T cells was sequenced. Negative isolation was applied to CD8+ and CD4+ T cells, and FACS enrichment was applied to TEMRA cells. RNA totalling about 0.5 to 1 ug underwent reverse transcription with random hexamers. Using its own MiXCR run on the immunoSEQ multiplex PCR reads, TCRdb lists one record per CDR3 protein. The sample gives some 100,000 distinct CDR3 sequences, 85% to 95% of which show up once; approximately 0.097% is in the top ten. Note on this clonotype: What it recognizes is unknown.

The rearrangement links TRBV28 to TRBJ2-7; D is ambiguous. The sample consisted of CD4+ T cells from PBMCs. The receptor was isolated from a human donor with multiple sclerosis. The CDR3 region is CASSLEREQYF. The CDR3 DNA reads as TGTGCCAGCAGTTTAGAACGCGAGCAGTACTTC.